Here is one T cell receptor beta chain with its context. These data come from a study of shared clonotypes between healthy human individuals. Terminally differentiated effector memory CD45RA+ cells were excluded by CCR7 positive selection of CD45RO-negative cells. The assay ran at deep level. Sequencing was performed with immunoSEQ multiplex PCR; in TCRdb, only in-frame clones are kept and a portion is missing. The table has 2 million to 2.5 million clones, about 93% seen once. V shed 1 base, J shed 3 bases, and the junction held 11 bases outside the gene matches. The germline CDR1 and CDR2 sequences are SGHTA and FQGNSA. The CDR3 has 18 amino acids.

Sequences were obtained from naive CD8+ T cells from PBMCs. This sequence originates from a man aged 18-30 years in good health. Some clones in this sample may be carry-over from other donors' samples. The chain has TRBV7-2 and TRBJ2-7; TRBD2 aligns across 11 bases. The CDR3, as DNA: TGTGCCAGCAGCTTAGGGCGGCTAGCGGGAGGTCCACTCTACGAGCAGTACTTC. Its protein product is CASSLGRLAGGPLYEQYF.